Listed below are T cell receptor beta chains from one sample, sequenced in a study of identical twins. TCRdb independently ran MiXCR on the 5' RACE reads; one entry per CDR3 protein. Among about 240,000 distinct CDR3 sequences listed, about 13% were seen once. The data also belong to a second study, concerning yellow fever vaccine responses in identical twins.

The sample was memory (CD45RO+) T cells sorted from blood. The source is a woman aged 18 to 35 in good health. Both conserved end residues are part of each CDR3. Each record gives: CDR3 length, D gene, clone size, V gene, CDR3 protein. The D gene is left open where the match is weak. Size is stated for part of the rows, as once, few or many counts, or as a class when the clone is expanded.

>12|TRBD1|NA|TRBV6-5
CASVGTGNQQFF
>15|NA|few|TRBV7-2
CASSFEKQAYNEQFF
>15|TRBD1|few|TRBV12-3/TRBV12-4
CASSLPNRGRTEAFF
>16|TRBD2|NA|TRBV18
CASSLRPSGSIYEQFF
>15|NA|many|TRBV4-1
CASSQDGSPYNEQFF
>12|NA|NA|TRBV20-1
CSAVLQGAEQFF
>18|TRBD2|few|TRBV29-1
CSVEGGLAGEIRPNEQFF
>15|NA|NA|TRBV4-3
CASSQGHHSYNEQFF
>11|NA|many|TRBV7-9
CASSSGVEQFF
>15|NA|few|TRBV9
CASSVEPGKYNEQFF
>13|NA|NA|TRBV5-5
CASSLQDTYEQYF
>15|TRBD1|NA|TRBV6-5
CASSYSGQGLNEQFF
>14|TRBD1|few|TRBV7-2
CASSLGDRGQTQYF
>15|TRBD1|few|TRBV6-2/TRBV6-3
CASRQDRVASYEQYF
>14|TRBD1|many|TRBV7-2
CASSPTDRAPPRYF
>15|TRBD2|few|TRBV9
CASSVAIAGYNEQFF
>15|NA|NA|TRBV20-1
CSARRGTGYQETQYF
>14|TRBD2|few|TRBV20-1
CSAPTSARTDTQYF
>15|NA|few|TRBV30
CAWRPPDQNTGELFF
>12|NA|NA|TRBV7-2
CASSLAGPGWYF
>14|NA|few|TRBV6-1
CASIRDSKLETQYF
>14|NA|NA|TRBV20-1
CSASVGTQFYEQYF
>15|TRBD2|NA|TRBV6-2/TRBV6-3
CASSQREGFVNEQFF
>15|TRBD2|few|TRBV12-3/TRBV12-4
CASSPIAGLGKTQYF
>14|NA|NA|TRBV2
CASSEGGSRSPLHF
>14|NA|NA|TRBV6-1
CASSIGQGTGELFF
>16|TRBD2|few|TRBV7-6
CASSFWRAGGQETQYF
>16|TRBD2|NA|TRBV9
CASSPRPSGNRDTQYF
>15|TRBD2|many|TRBV6-2/TRBV6-3
CASSSSGLGTDTQYF
>19|NA|NA|TRBV11-1
CASRPHWYNNNLEYNEQFF
>16|NA|few|TRBV20-1
CSARLAGTTSNQPQHF
>15|TRBD1|few|TRBV10-3
CAISFRQGSSYEQYF
>19|NA|few|TRBV15
CATSRRAPFGEVSSYEQYF
>15|TRBD1|few|TRBV7-8
CASSLSGTVTYEQYF
>14|TRBD1|many|TRBV11-2
CASSFGTGQNIQYF
>14|NA|few|TRBV6-5
CASSYDLEGETQYF
>13|NA|many|TRBV5-1
CASSLHSDSPLHF
>15|NA|NA|TRBV3-1
CASSQDGDENQPQHF
>16|TRBD2|NA|TRBV7-9
CASSLVQAGGTDTQYF
>11|TRBD1|few|TRBV29-1
CSAGQDYEQYF
>15|TRBD1|NA|TRBV20-1
CSARVWGTGEDTQYF
>15|NA|NA|TRBV3-1
CASSQSGNSNQPQHF
>13|NA|many|TRBV13
CASSRGRGYEQYF